This T cell receptor beta chain was sequenced during a study of T cell responses to AZD1222 COVID-19 vaccine. The study's findings and limits: Baseline serology detected seropositivity in only six or seven AZD1222 recipients. The donor group comprised mostly white British people and more females; the analysis possibly underestimated clonal diversity.

Details on this clone: Its antigen is not known.

From germline, CDR1 is ENHRY and CDR2 SYGVKD. V shed 0 bases and J shed 0 bases, with 12 bases lying between them. CDR3 length: 18 residues. Sequencing used immunoSEQ multiplex PCR; TCRdb keeps in-frame clones, though not all of them. The table has 75,000 to 95,000 clones, about 88% seen once. The V call is TRBV10-3, the J call TRBJ2-6; D could derive from TRBD1 or TRBD2 (6 bases each). This TCR was recovered from an adult in good health. Here the sequenced sample was peripheral blood, taken on day 0 of AZD1222 vaccination. In nucleotides, the CDR3 is TGTGCCATCAGTGAGTCGGGGGGCGCAAACTCTGGGGCCAACGTCCTGACTTTC. Encoded protein: CAISESGGANSGANVLTF.